This passage covers 2 T cell receptor beta chains from one sample sequenced in a study of CD4 T cells in relation to SARS-CoV-2 and coronaviruses. The unexposed donors gave CD4+ T cells in 2011-2018, prior to COVID-19. This table comes from immunoSEQ multiplex PCR, and its TCRdb copy is limited to in-frame clones, with some not included. This table has around 69,000 clones, about 94% appearing once. Sequenced sample: naive CD4+ T cells from PBMCs. Specified subset: naive CD4+ T cells isolated by negative enrichment. The receptor source for this set is a human donor in good health.

V is TRBV7-9 and J is TRBJ2-3; D could derive from TRBD1 or TRBD2 (5 bases each). Germline lookup yields CDR1 SEHNR and CDR2 FQNEAQ (reference sequence). V lost 5 bases and J 8 bases, leaving 23 bases between the germline ends. The CDR3 spans 16 residues. Written as DNA, the CDR3 is TGTGCCAGCAGCCTCCCCCCGGCCTCAGGGAGAGGTACGCAGTATTTT. Protein: CASSLPPASGRGTQYF. The full variable domain, in which reference TRBV7-9 and TRBJ2-3 provide the parts outside the CDR3, is DTGVSQNPRHKITKRGQNVTFRCDPISEHNRLYWYRQTLGQGPEFLTYFQNEAQLEKSRLLSDRFSAERPKGSFSTLEIQRTEQGDSAMYLCASSLPPASGRGTQYFGPGTRLTVL.

V usage is TRBV5-1 and J usage is TRBJ2-5; D is undetermined. The V and J ends lost 3 bases and 4 bases respectively, with 13 bases between them. This CDR3 has 14 residues. Germline lookup yields CDR1 SGHRS and CDR2 YFSETQ. The CDR3 region is CASSSPDRGETQYF. In DNA, the CDR3 is TGCGCCAGCAGCTCGCCTGATCGAGGAGAGACCCAGTACTTC.